The next 14 T cell receptor beta chains were all read from a single sample in a study of T-cell reconstitution after alpha-beta-depleted transplantation in children. Preparing the TCRbeta library involved the use of unique molecular identifiers. TCRdb reprocessed the PCR reads via MiXCR and lists one record per CDR3 protein. The sample lists roughly 200,000 distinct CDR3 sequences, under 13% occurring once. The specimen was PBMCs, collected before TCRalphabeta/CD19-depleted stem cell transplant. These receptors all stem from a child in the first two years of life with acute myeloid leukemia, due to receive a stem cell transplant.

This clonotype was recorded many times. The chain has TRBV5-1 and TRBJ2-3; TRBD1 might be the D (6 bases). The germline V gene has CDR1 SGHRS and CDR2 YFSETQ. Trimming cost V 5 bases and J 2 bases, with 12 bases left between them. The CDR3 has 14 amino acids. The CDR3 nucleotides read TGCGCCAGCAGGAGGGGGTGGTACACAGATACGCAGTATTTT. This codes for CASRRGWYTDTQYF. Looking up the rest from reference TRBV5-1 and TRBJ2-3 gives the full variable domain: KAGVTQTPRYLIKTRGQQVTLSCSPISGHRSVSWYQQTPGQGLQFLFEYFSETQRNKGNFPGRFSGRQFSNSRSEMNVSTLELGDSALYLCASRRGWYTDTQYFGPGTRLTVL.

Concerning this clonotype itself: This could be a read error, since a much larger clone is one nucleotide away. V and J are TRBV20-1 and TRBJ2-7; 8 bases line up with TRBD1. Germline V gene lookup returns CDR1 DFQATT and CDR2 SNEGSKA (reference sequence). The CDR3 length is 15 residues. This CDR3 reads CCARDGDRGAYEQYF. DNA of the CDR3: TGCTGTGCTAGAGACGGAGACAGGGGCGCCTACGAGCAGTACTTC.

This clonotype has at least ten counts. The J gene is TRBJ2-1, the V gene TRBV5-1; D perhaps matches TRBD2 (5 bases). Deletions cut 2 bases from V and 5 bases from J, with 11 bases between. Germline V gene lookup returns CDR1 SGHRS and CDR2 YFSETQ. The CDR3 covers 14 residues. The CDR3 spells CASSFRGSNNEQFF. The CDR3 DNA sequence: TGCGCCAGCAGCTTTCGGGGTTCTAACAATGAGCAGTTCTTC. Full variable domain (missing parts from reference TRBV5-1 and TRBJ2-1): KAGVTQTPRYLIKTRGQQVTLSCSPISGHRSVSWYQQTPGQGLQFLFEYFSETQRNKGNFPGRFSGRQFSNSRSEMNVSTLELGDSALYLCASSFRGSNNEQFFGPGTRLTVL.

This clonotype was seen at least ten times. The chain has TRBV24-1 and TRBJ2-3; a weak D match, TRBD1 (6 bases). This CDR3 is built from 14 residues. With 4 bases removed from V and 4 bases from J, the gap between germline ends came to 11 bases. CDR1 is KGHDR, CDR2 SFDVKD, per germline. CDR3 protein: CATSDPGQSDTQYF. CDR3 in DNA: TGTGCCACCAGTGACCCTGGACAGTCAGATACGCAGTATTTT.

Many counts were recorded for this clonotype. The V call is TRBV5-1, the J call TRBJ2-7; D not certain. Germline assignment: CDR1 SGHRS and CDR2 YFSETQ. The CDR3 totals 15 residues. Trimming pared 0 bases from V and 3 bases from J, leaving 13 bases between. The CDR3 reads CASSLGDVSFYEQYF. DNA for the CDR3: TGCGCCAGCAGCTTGGGTGACGTATCCTTCTACGAGCAGTACTTC. Full variable domain (outside the CDR3, taken from reference TRBV5-1 and TRBJ2-7): KAGVTQTPRYLIKTRGQQVTLSCSPISGHRSVSWYQQTPGQGLQFLFEYFSETQRNKGNFPGRFSGRQFSNSRSEMNVSTLELGDSALYLCASSLGDVSFYEQYFGPGTRLTVT.

This clonotype was counted a few times. One end of the junction varies from germline; a read error may be responsible. The gene calls are TRBV5-4 and TRBJ2-2, with D hard to call. Looked up from germline, CDR1 is SGHNT and CDR2 is YYREEE (reference sequence). The CDR3 totals 14 residues. The CDR3 loop reads CAISLEINSGELFF. The CDR3 DNA reads TGTGCCATCAGCTTGGAGATCAACTCCGGGGAGCTGTTTTTT. Complete variable domain (other parts from reference TRBV5-4 and TRBJ2-2): ETGVTQSPTHLIKTRGQQVTLRCSSQSGHNTVSWYQQALGQGPQFIFQYYREEENGRGNFPPRFSGLQFPNYSSELNVNALELDDSALYLCAISLEINSGELFFGEGSRLTVL.

This clonotype was found many times. The chain recombines TRBV12-3 or TRBV12-4 with TRBJ1-4; D is possibly TRBD1 (5 bases). The CDR3 totals 14 residues. V shed 5 bases and J shed 7 bases, with 14 bases lying between them. The CDR3 spells CASSHDRKFEKLFF. The CDR3 DNA sequence: TGTGCCAGCAGTCACGACAGAAAATTTGAAAAACTGTTTTTT.

As regards this clonotype: A much larger clone differs by one base, so this may be a read error. The chain combines TRBV7-6 with TRBJ1-1; D ambiguous. CDR3 length: 12 residues. In germline, CDR1 is SGHVS, CDR2 FNYEAQ. The DNA of the CDR3 is TGTCCCAGCAGCTTGGGCCCCAACGAAGCTTTCTTC. This sequence encodes CPSSLGPNEAFF.

This clonotype was found many times. This chain connects TRBV7-8 to TRBJ2-1; tentatively, D is TRBD2 (5 bases). Trimming removed 1 base at V and 5 bases at J, with 12 bases between. Germline V gene lookup returns CDR1 SGHVS and CDR2 FQNEAQ. CDR3 size: 15 residues. CDR3 residues: CASSLGLAANNEQFF. In nucleotides, the CDR3 is TGTGCCAGCAGCTTAGGTCTAGCTGCTAACAATGAGCAGTTCTTC.

This clonotype was seen ten or more times. The rearrangement links TRBV11-1 to TRBJ2-1, with 14 bases that match TRBD2. The V and J ends lost 4 bases and 1 base, in that order; junction bases with no gene match: 9. The CDR3 spans 19 residues. Germline values: CDR1 SGHAT, CDR2 FQDESV (reference sequence). Written as DNA, the CDR3 is TGTGCCAGCAGCTGGCCGGGACTAGCGGGAGCAGGATCCTACAATGAGCAGTTCTTC. Translating it yields CASSWPGLAGAGSYNEQFF.

This clonotype was seen many times. The CDR3 here is CAINPQPLDEQFF. CDR3 in DNA: TGTGCCATCAACCCCCAGCCGTTAGATGAGCAGTTCTTC. The rearrangement links TRBV10-3 to TRBJ2-1; D unresolved. This CDR3 comprises 13 residues. CDR1 is ENHRY and CDR2 is SYGVKD in the germline V gene. The germline V and J ends were trimmed by 7 bases and 8 bases, with 15 bases remaining between them.

This clonotype was found many times. The genes are TRBV3-1 and TRBJ1-2; maybe TRBD1 (6 bases). The CDR3 length is 17 residues. V was cut by 0 bases and J by 2 bases, with 16 bases left in between. CDR1 is LGHDT, CDR2 YNNKEL, per germline (reference sequence). In DNA form, the CDR3 reads TGTGCCAGCAGCCAAGATTGGACGAGGGGGTGGAACTATGGCTACACCTTC. Its protein product is CASSQDWTRGWNYGYTF.

The sample holds many counts of this clonotype. In DNA form, the CDR3 reads TGTGCCAGCAGCCAAGTGGACACCGGGGAGCTGTTTTTT. As protein: CASSQVDTGELFF. This chain connects TRBV3-1 to TRBJ2-2; D not certain. The CDR3 runs to 13 residues. Germline loops: CDR1 LGHDT, CDR2 YNNKEL (reference sequence). The V end lost 1 base, the J end lost 3 bases, and 3 bases lay between the germline ends.

This clonotype came up many times. The CDR3 spells CASSPTDSYNEQFF. The CDR3 nucleotides read TGTGCCAGCTCACCTACCGACAGCTACAATGAGCAGTTCTTC. V usage is TRBV18 and J usage is TRBJ2-1; perhaps TRBD1 as D (5 bases). Germline assignment: CDR1 KGHSH and CDR2 LQKENI. Trimming left V 3 bases short and J 3 bases short, with 9 bases between. CDR3 size: 14 residues.